Each of the 26 T cell receptor beta chains below was sequenced from the same sample in a study of blood T cell repertoires in COVID-19. The repertoire was sequenced with immunoSEQ multiplex PCR; TCRdb's copy has only in-frame clones and lacks some. The table records a few hundred thousand clones, 85% to 90% of them present only once. Sequencing was carried out using PBMCs or T cells enriched from blood (not recorded which). These receptors all stem from a woman in her twenties or thirties who had recovered from COVID-19.

CDR3 bases: TGTGCCAGCAGTGATACGGACAGGGACCGCACCGGGGAGCTGTTTTTT. Translating it yields CASSDTDRDRTGELFF. The chain uses TRBV25-1 and TRBJ2-2; 8 positions agree with TRBD1. Germline CDR1 reads MGHDK; CDR2 reads SYGVNS. The CDR3 extends over 16 amino acids. Unmatched junction bases numbered 7, after V lost 3 bases and J lost 4 bases.

The rearrangement uses TRBV7-9 and TRBJ1-1; no definite D call. V was clipped by 5 bases and J by 10 bases, with 17 bases between them. The CDR3 sequence is 13 residues long. Germline-derived CDR1 and CDR2 are SEHNR and FQNEAQ (reference sequence). The CDR3 DNA reads as TGTGCCAGCAGCCGATCGGGTCTCGCGGGAGCTTTCTTT. Amino acids: CASSRSGLAGAFF. The full variable domain, rest sourced from reference TRBV7-9 and TRBJ1-1, is DTGVSQNPRHKITKRGQNVTFRCDPISEHNRLYWYRQTLGQGPEFLTYFQNEAQLEKSRLLSDRFSAERPKGSFSTLEIQRTEQGDSAMYLCASSRSGLAGAFFGQGTRLTVV.

V usage is TRBV5-1 and J usage is TRBJ2-1; 12 bases are a match to TRBD2. Per germline, CDR1 SGHRS and CDR2 YFSETQ. This CDR3 spans 15 amino acids. Trimming at V came to 3 bases and at J to 7 bases, leaving 5 bases not matched to a gene. The CDR3 loop reads CASSWTSGTANEQFF. The CDR3 nucleotides read TGCGCCAGCAGCTGGACTAGCGGGACAGCGAATGAGCAGTTCTTC.

The chain links TRBV9 to TRBJ1-1, with D possibly being TRBD1 (6 bases). CDR3 length equals 14 residues. Trimming left V 5 bases short and J 5 bases short, with 16 bases between. CDR1 is SGDLS, CDR2 YYNGEE, per germline. This chain's CDR3 is CASRFHRDLTEAFF. DNA for the CDR3: TGTGCCAGCAGGTTCCACAGGGATTTAACTGAAGCTTTCTTT.

The chain combines TRBV6-1 with TRBJ2-7, with D perhaps TRBD2 (5 bases). There are 12 residues in the CDR3. Trimming pared 2 bases from V and 8 bases from J, leaving 10 bases between. Per germline, CDR1 MNHNS and CDR2 SASEGT. The CDR3 loop reads CASSELDSKQYF. The CDR3 DNA reads as TGTGCCAGCAGTGAATTGGACTCGAAGCAGTACTTC.

This sequence joins TRBV18 and TRBJ1-3; 10 bases align to TRBD1. The CDR3 loop spans 17 amino acids. Trimming took 3 bases from V and 4 from J; bases not matched to a gene: 9. Germline loops: CDR1 KGHSH, CDR2 LQKENI. CDR3 in DNA: TGTGCCAGCTCACCGGCCCTGACAGGGGGCCTCGGAAACACCATATATTTT. Protein product: CASSPALTGGLGNTIYF.

The rearrangement links TRBV4-3 to TRBJ1-1, with D possibly TRBD1 on 5 matching bases. CDR3 length: 15 residues. Germline CDR1 reads LGHNA; CDR2 reads YSLEER. V lost 4 bases and J 3 bases, leaving 15 bases between the germline ends. This CDR3 is CASSRSDSRYTEAFF. CDR3 nucleotides: TGCGCCAGCAGCCGCTCCGACAGCCGCTACACTGAAGCTTTCTTT.

This clone is a singleton in its sample. The rearrangement links TRBV18 to TRBJ1-1; D not certain. There are 12 residues in the CDR3. The V gene's germline CDR1 is KGHSH and CDR2 LQKENI. With 3 bases removed from V and 4 bases from J, the gap between germline ends came to 6 bases. CDR3 residues: CASSPPGTEAFF. The CDR3 coding sequence is TGTGCCAGCTCACCGCCGGGCACTGAAGCTTTCTTT.

The chain couples TRBV9 to TRBJ2-1; 7 positions agree with TRBD2. The CDR3 has 15 amino acids. Germline CDR1 reads SGDLS; CDR2 reads YYNGEE. V was clipped by 3 bases and J by 1 base; unmatched bases: 4. CDR3 sequence (DNA): TGTGCCAGCAGCGGAGGCGGGGGATCCTACAATGAGCAGTTCTTC. As protein: CASSGGGGSYNEQFF.

CDR3 DNA: TGCGCCAGCAGCTTGGCCCCCGGACTAGCGGGAACACTAGCCAAAAACATTCAGTACTTC. Translation gives CASSLAPGLAGTLAKNIQYF. The chain employs TRBV5-1 and TRBJ2-4; TRBD2 aligns across 12 bases. V lost 0 bases and J lost 0; bases outside the gene matches: 10. This CDR3 has 20 residues. Germline lookup yields CDR1 SGHRS and CDR2 YFSETQ.

CDR3 loop: CASSYIAGGTDTQYF. The DNA for the CDR3 is TGTGCCAGCAGTTACATAGCGGGAGGCACAGATACGCAGTATTTT. The V call is TRBV27, the J call TRBJ2-3, with 9 bases lining up with TRBD2. Unmatched junction bases numbered 3, after V lost 4 bases and J lost 1 base. Per germline, CDR1 MNHEY and CDR2 SMNVEV (reference sequence). The CDR3 spans 15 residues.

This clone appeared once. The chain carries TRBV6-4 and TRBJ1-1; unclear D gene. The CDR3 contains 13 residues. Germline V gene data show CDR1 as MRHNA and CDR2 as SNTAGT. The V end was cut by 3 bases, the J end by 2 bases, with 7 bases between. This CDR3 reads CASSELTNTEAFF. Here the CDR3 DNA reads TGTGCCAGCAGTGAGTTGACAAACACTGAAGCTTTCTTT.

The chain combines TRBV11-3 with TRBJ2-1, with 9 bases lining up with TRBD2. CDR3 length: 16 amino acids. From germline, CDR1 is SGHNT and CDR2 YENEEA. V shed 4 bases and J 7 bases; nucleotides not matched to a gene: 11. CDR3: CASSSDKGTSRNEQFF. DNA for the CDR3: TGTGCCAGCAGCTCGGACAAGGGGACTAGCAGGAATGAGCAGTTCTTC.

The chain recombines TRBV3-1 (or the pseudogene TRBV3-2) with TRBJ1-1; 9 bases align to TRBD1. V was clipped by 3 bases and J by 7 bases; unmatched bases: 6. Germline V gene sequence: CDR1 LGHDT, CDR2 YNNKEL (reference sequence). This CDR3 has 14 residues. CDR3 in amino acids: CASSQFLTGGEAFF. The CDR3 region has the DNA TGTGCCAGCAGCCAGTTTCTGACAGGGGGTGAAGCTTTCTTT.

This clone is a singleton in its sample. The chain combines TRBV6-2 or TRBV6-3 with TRBJ1-3; TRBD1 agrees at 7 bases. CDR1 MNHEY and CDR2 SVGEGT come from the germline V gene. The J segment lost 0 bases and the V segment lost 6 bases, leaving 5 bases of the junction unmatched. The CDR3 consists of 15 residues. The CDR3 bases are TGTGCCAGCAGCGGACAGGCGCTCTCTGGAAACACCATATATTTT. Amino acid sequence: CASSGQALSGNTIYF.

The chain carries TRBV4-1 and TRBJ1-4; TRBD1 aligns across 7 bases. Per germline, CDR1 MGHRA and CDR2 YSYEKL. The ends lost 1 base at V and 4 bases at J; junction bases unmatched: 6. This CDR3 is 16 amino acids long. Written as DNA, the CDR3 is TGCGCCAGCAGCCAAGCACCGGGACAGCGTAATGAAAAACTGTTTTTT. Its translation is CASSQAPGQRNEKLFF.

This chain joins TRBV9 and TRBJ1-2; TRBD1 aligns across 7 bases. The V and J ends lost 0 bases and 4 bases, in that order; junction bases with no gene match: 6. This CDR3 has 15 amino acids. CDR1 and CDR2 from the germline V gene are SGDLS and YYNGEE. CDR3 residues: CASSVDQGGGYGYTF. CDR3 nucleotides: TGTGCCAGCAGCGTAGACCAGGGGGGCGGCTATGGCTACACCTTC.

The chain has TRBV6-2 or TRBV6-3 and TRBJ1-3; a possible D gene is TRBD1 (6 bases). V was clipped by 6 bases and J by 0 bases, with 15 bases between them. From germline, CDR1 is MNHEY and CDR2 SVGEGT. This CDR3 comprises 16 residues. CDR3 amino acids: CASSPTHRVSGNTIYF. CDR3 sequence (DNA): TGTGCCAGCAGCCCTACTCACAGGGTCTCTGGAAACACCATATATTTT.

This chain connects TRBV7-2 to TRBJ2-4, with 7 bases fitting TRBD2. CDR3 length: 14 amino acids. From germline, CDR1 is SGHTA and CDR2 FQGNSA. The junction had 12 bases not matched to a gene; V was cut back by 5 bases and J by 11 bases. The CDR3: CASSPGRGREVQYF. The DNA for the CDR3 is TGTGCCAGCAGCCCTGGGAGGGGACGGGAGGTTCAGTACTTC.

This clone was observed once. The CDR3 spells CASSLGTSGTEQYF. The CDR3 DNA reads TGTGCCAGCTCTCTAGGGACTAGCGGGACCGAGCAGTACTTC. The J gene is TRBJ2-7, the V gene TRBV18, with 13 bases fitting TRBD2. V lost 6 bases and J lost 6; bases outside the gene matches: 5. The CDR3 runs to 14 residues. The germline V gene has CDR1 KGHSH and CDR2 LQKENI.

This clone was seen only a few times. The chain couples TRBV24-1 to TRBJ2-7; 9 bases align to TRBD1. With V trimmed by 10 bases and J by 6 bases, 9 bases remained unmatched. The CDR3 length is 13 residues. In germline, CDR1 is KGHDR, CDR2 SFDVKD. CDR3 bases: TGTGCCACAGAGGGACAGGGAAAAGGCGAGCAGTACTTC. Protein: CATEGQGKGEQYF.

This chain connects TRBV7-3 to TRBJ2-2; TRBD2 matches at 8 bases. This CDR3 is built from 16 residues. V dropped 4 bases and J dropped 7; count of bases not matched to a gene: 11. CDR1 is SGHTA and CDR2 is FQGTGA in the germline V gene. CDR3 sequence: CASSSSLAEGFGELFF. The CDR3, as DNA: TGTGCCAGCAGCTCCTCACTAGCGGAGGGATTCGGGGAGCTGTTTTTT. The complete variable domain, with remaining parts taken from reference TRBV7-3 and TRBJ2-2, reads GAGVSQTPSNKVTEKGKYVELRCDPISGHTALYWYRQSLGQGPEFLIYFQGTGAADDSGLPNDRFFAVRPEGSVSTLKIQRTERGDSAVYLCASSSSLAEGFGELFFGEGSRLTVL.

V and J are TRBV5-5 and TRBJ1-5; D remains unclear. Trimming cost V 2 bases and J 3 bases, with 9 bases left between them. The CDR3 length is 14 residues. Per germline, CDR1 SGHKS and CDR2 YYEKEE (reference sequence). The CDR3 sequence: CASSFAAVNQPQHF. CDR3 DNA: TGTGCCAGCAGCTTTGCGGCAGTCAATCAGCCCCAGCATTTT. The variable domain in full, completed from reference TRBV5-5 and TRBJ1-5, reads DAGVTQSPTHLIKTRGQQVTLRCSPISGHKSVSWYQQVLGQGPQFIFQYYEKEERGRGNFPDRFSARQFPNYSSELNVNALLLGDSALYLCASSFAAVNQPQHFGDGTRLSIL.

This clone was counted between two and nine times. The chain uses TRBV4-1 and TRBJ1-4; possibly TRBD1 for D (5 bases). The germline V and J ends were trimmed by 1 base and 2 bases, with 11 bases remaining between them. Germline CDR1 is MGHRA and CDR2 is YSYEKL. The CDR3 is 16 amino acids. In DNA form, the CDR3 reads TGCGCCAGCAGCCAAGCGGGGGGTGCCACTAATGAAAAACTGTTTTTT. Translation: CASSQAGGATNEKLFF.

In DNA form, the CDR3 reads TGTGCCAGCAGTTTTATGAACACTGAAGCTTTCTTT. Translated: CASSFMNTEAFF. J is TRBJ1-1 and V is TRBV28, with D uncertain. Trimming cost V 3 bases and J 0 bases, with 2 bases left between them. From germline, CDR1 is MDHEN and CDR2 SYDVKM. This CDR3 is 12 amino acids long.

The chain has TRBV6-2 or TRBV6-3 and TRBJ2-7; 10 positions agree with TRBD2. Germline V gene lookup returns CDR1 MNHEY and CDR2 SVGEGT. V was pared by 2 bases and J by 3 bases, with 7 bases of the junction left unmatched. This CDR3 is 16 amino acids long. CDR3 residues: CASSYPTGLANYEQYF. In DNA, the CDR3 is TGTGCCAGCAGTTACCCGACGGGACTAGCGAACTACGAGCAGTACTTC.